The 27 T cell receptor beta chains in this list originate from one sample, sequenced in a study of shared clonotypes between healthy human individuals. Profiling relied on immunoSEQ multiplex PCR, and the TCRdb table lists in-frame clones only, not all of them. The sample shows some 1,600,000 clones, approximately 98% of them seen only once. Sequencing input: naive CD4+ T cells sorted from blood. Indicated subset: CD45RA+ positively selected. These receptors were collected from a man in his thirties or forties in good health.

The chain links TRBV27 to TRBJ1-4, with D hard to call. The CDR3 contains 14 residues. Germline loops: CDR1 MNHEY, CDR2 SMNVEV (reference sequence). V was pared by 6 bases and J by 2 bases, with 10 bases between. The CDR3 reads CASRRLSTNEKLFF. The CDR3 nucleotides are TGTGCCAGCAGACGCCTTTCCACTAATGAAAAACTGTTTTTT.

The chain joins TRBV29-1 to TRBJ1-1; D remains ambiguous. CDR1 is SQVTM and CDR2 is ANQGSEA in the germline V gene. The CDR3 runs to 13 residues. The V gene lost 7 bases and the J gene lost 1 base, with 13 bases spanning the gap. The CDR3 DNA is TGCAGCGGGGGTGGGGTTAGGAACACTGAAGCTTTCTTT. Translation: CSGGGVRNTEAFF.

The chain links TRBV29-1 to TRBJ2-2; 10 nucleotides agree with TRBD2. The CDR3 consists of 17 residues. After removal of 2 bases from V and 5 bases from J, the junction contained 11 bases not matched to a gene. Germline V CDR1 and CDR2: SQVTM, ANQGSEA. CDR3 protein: CSVEIVGLAEGTGELFF. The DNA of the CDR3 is TGCAGCGTTGAAATAGTAGGACTAGCGGAGGGGACCGGGGAGCTGTTTTTT.

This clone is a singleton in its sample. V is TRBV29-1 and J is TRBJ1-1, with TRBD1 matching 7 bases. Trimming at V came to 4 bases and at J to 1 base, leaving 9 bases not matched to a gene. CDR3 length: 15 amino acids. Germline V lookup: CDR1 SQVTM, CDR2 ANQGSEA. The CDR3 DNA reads TGCAGCGTTGCCAGGGGGTCCTTTCGGAACACTGAAGCTTTCTTT. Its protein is CSVARGSFRNTEAFF.

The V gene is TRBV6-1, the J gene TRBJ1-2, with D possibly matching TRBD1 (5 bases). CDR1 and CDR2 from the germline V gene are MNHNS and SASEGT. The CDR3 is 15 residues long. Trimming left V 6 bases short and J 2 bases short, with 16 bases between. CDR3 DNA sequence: TGTGCCAGCAGAAATCTGTGGGGCGCAAACTATGGCTACACCTTC. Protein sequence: CASRNLWGANYGYTF.

The CDR3 coding sequence is TGTGCCAGCAGCCAAACAGGGCGCCCCTACAATGAGCAGTTCTTC. Encoded protein: CASSQTGRPYNEQFF. The V gene is TRBV14, the J gene TRBJ2-1, with a possible D match to TRBD1 (6 bases). The V end was cut by 2 bases, the J end by 2 bases, with 10 bases between. CDR1 and CDR2 from the germline V gene are SGHDN and FVKESK. The CDR3 loop spans 15 amino acids.

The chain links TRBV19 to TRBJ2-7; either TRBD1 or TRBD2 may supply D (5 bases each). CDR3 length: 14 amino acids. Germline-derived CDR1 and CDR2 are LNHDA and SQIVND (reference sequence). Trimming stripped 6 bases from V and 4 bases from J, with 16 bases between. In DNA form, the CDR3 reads TGTGCCAGTAGCACCAACTCGGGGCCATACGAGCAGTACTTC. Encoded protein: CASSTNSGPYEQYF.

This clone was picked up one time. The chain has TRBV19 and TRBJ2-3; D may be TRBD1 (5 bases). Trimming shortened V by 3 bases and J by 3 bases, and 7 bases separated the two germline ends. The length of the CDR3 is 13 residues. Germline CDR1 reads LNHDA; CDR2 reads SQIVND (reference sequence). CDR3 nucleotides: TGTGCCAGTAGTATGCAGGGTACAGATACGCAGTATTTT. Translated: CASSMQGTDTQYF.

Here the CDR3 DNA reads TGCGCCAGCAGTGAAGCGGGAGGGTTCTACGAGCAGTACTTC. This encodes CASSEAGGFYEQYF. The chain links TRBV10-2 to TRBJ2-7; 10 bases map to TRBD2. This CDR3 region has 14 residues. V gave up 3 bases and J gave up 3 bases; unmatched junction bases: 2. Germline CDR1 reads WSHSY; CDR2 reads SAAADI.

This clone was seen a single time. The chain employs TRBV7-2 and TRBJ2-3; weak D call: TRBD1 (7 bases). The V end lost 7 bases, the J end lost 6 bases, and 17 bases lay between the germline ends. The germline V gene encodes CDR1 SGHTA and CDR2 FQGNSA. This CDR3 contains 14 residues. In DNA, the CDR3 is TGTGCCAGCACCCAGGGGGGCTCAACGGATACGCAGTATTTT. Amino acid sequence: CASTQGGSTDTQYF.

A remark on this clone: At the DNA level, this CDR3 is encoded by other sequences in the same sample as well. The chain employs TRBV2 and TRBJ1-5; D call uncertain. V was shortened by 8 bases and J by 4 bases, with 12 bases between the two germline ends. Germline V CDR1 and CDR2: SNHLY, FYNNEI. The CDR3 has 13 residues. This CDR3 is CASRRGGNQPQHF. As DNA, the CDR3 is TGTGCCAGCCGCCGAGGAGGAAATCAGCCCCAGCATTTT.

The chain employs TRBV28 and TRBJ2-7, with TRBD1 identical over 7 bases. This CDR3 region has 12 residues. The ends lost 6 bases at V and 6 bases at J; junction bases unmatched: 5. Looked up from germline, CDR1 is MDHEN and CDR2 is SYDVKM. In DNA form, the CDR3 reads TGTGCCAGCAGGGCAGGGGGTGGCGAGCAGTACTTC. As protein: CASRAGGGEQYF. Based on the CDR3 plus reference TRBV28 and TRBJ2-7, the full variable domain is DVKVTQSSRYLVKRTGEKVFLECVQDMDHENMFWYRQDPGLGLRLIYFSYDVKMKEKGDIPEGYSVSREKKERFSLILESASTNQTSMYLCASRAGGGEQYFGPGTRLTVT.

In DNA, the CDR3 is TGTGCCAGCATTAGGACTAGCGGGAGTTACGAGCAGTACTTC. Its translation: CASIRTSGSYEQYF. The chain carries TRBV6-1 and TRBJ2-7, with 13 bases fitting TRBD2. The J segment lost 4 bases and the V segment lost 7 bases, leaving 4 bases of the junction unmatched. There are 14 residues in the CDR3. In germline, CDR1 is MNHNS, CDR2 SASEGT.

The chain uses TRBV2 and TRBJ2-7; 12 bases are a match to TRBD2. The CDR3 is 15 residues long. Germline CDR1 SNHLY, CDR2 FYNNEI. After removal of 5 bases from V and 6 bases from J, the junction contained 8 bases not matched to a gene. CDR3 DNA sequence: TGTGCCAGCAGTTTCTCTAGCGGGAGGGCGGTCGAGCAGTACTTC. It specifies CASSFSSGRAVEQYF.

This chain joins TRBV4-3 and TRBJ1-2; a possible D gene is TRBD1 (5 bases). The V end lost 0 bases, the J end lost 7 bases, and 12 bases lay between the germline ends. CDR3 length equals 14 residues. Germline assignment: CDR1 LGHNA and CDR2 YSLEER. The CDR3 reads CASSQDPRVIGYTF. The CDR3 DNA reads TGCGCCAGCAGCCAAGATCCCAGGGTTATTGGCTACACCTTC.

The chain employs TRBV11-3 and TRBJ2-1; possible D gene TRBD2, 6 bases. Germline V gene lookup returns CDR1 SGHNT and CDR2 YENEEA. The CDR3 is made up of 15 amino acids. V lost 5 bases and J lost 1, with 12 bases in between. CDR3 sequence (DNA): TGTGCCAGCAGCCCTGGGGGGTGGTCCTACAATGAGCAGTTCTTC. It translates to CASSPGGWSYNEQFF.

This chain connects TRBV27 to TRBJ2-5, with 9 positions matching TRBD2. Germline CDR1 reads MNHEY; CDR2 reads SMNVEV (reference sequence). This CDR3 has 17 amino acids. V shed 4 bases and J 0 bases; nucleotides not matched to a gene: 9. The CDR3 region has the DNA TGTGCCAGCAGTTCCCTCTCACTAGCGGGCCACCAAGAGACCCAGTACTTC. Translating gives CASSSLSLAGHQETQYF.

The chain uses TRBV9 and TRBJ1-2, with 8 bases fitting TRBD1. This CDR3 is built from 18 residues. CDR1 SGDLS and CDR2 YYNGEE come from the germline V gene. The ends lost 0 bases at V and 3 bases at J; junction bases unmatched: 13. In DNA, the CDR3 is TGTGCCAGCAGCGTAGGACCGATACAGGGGGTAACAGACTATGGCTACACCTTC. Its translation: CASSVGPIQGVTDYGYTF.

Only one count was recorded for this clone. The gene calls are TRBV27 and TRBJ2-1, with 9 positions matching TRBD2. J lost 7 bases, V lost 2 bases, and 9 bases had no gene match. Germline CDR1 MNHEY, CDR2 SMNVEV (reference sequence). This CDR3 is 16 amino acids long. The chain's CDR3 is CASSLMASGIYNEQFF. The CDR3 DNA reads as TGTGCCAGCAGTTTAATGGCTAGCGGGATATATAATGAGCAGTTCTTC.

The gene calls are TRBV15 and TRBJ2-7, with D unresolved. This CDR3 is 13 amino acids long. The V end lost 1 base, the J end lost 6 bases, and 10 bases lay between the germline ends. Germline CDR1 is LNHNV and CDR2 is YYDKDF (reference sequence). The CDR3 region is CATSRVPQAEQYF. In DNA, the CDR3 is TGTGCCACCAGCAGAGTGCCGCAGGCCGAGCAGTACTTC.

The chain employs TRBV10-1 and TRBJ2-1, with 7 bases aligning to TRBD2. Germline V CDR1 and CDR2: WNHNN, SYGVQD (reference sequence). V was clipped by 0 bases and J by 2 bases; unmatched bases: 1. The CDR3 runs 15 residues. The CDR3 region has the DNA TGCGCCAGCAGTGAGTCAGCGGGAACCTACAATGAGCAGTTCTTC. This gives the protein CASSESAGTYNEQFF.

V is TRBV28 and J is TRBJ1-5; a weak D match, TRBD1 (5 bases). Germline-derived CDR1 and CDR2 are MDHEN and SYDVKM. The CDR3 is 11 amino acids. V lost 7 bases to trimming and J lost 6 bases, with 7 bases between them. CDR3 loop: CASKGSQPQHF. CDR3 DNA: TGTGCCAGCAAGGGGTCTCAGCCCCAGCATTTT.

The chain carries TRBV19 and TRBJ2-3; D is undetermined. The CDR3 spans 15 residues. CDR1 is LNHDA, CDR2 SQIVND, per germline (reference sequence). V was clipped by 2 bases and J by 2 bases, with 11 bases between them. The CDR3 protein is CASSIFLTPTDTQYF. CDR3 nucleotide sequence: TGTGCCAGTAGTATATTCCTGACACCCACAGATACGCAGTATTTT.

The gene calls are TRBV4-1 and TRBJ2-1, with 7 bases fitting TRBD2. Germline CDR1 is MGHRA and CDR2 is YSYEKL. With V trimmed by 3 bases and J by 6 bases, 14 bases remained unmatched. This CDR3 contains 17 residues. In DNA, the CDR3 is TGCGCCAGCAGCCAGCAGGATAGCGGGCTACCAAGCAATGAGCAGTTCTTC. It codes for CASSQQDSGLPSNEQFF.

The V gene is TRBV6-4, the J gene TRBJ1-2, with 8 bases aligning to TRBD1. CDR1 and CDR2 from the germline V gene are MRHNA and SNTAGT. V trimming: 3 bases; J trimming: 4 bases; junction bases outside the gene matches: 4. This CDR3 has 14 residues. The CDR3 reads CASSERQGPYGYTF. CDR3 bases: TGTGCCAGCAGTGAGAGACAGGGGCCCTATGGCTACACCTTC.

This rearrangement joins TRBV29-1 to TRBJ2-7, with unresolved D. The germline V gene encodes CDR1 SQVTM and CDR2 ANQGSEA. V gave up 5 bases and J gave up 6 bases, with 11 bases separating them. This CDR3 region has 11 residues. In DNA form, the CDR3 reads TGCAGCGTTTCTTTCTGGGGCGAGCAGTACTTC. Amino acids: CSVSFWGEQYF.

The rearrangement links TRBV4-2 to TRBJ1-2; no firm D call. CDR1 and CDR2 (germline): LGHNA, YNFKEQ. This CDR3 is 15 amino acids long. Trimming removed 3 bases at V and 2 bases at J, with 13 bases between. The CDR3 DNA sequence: TGTGCCAGCAGCCAGGACCTACAGAGAAACTATGGCTACACCTTC. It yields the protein CASSQDLQRNYGYTF.